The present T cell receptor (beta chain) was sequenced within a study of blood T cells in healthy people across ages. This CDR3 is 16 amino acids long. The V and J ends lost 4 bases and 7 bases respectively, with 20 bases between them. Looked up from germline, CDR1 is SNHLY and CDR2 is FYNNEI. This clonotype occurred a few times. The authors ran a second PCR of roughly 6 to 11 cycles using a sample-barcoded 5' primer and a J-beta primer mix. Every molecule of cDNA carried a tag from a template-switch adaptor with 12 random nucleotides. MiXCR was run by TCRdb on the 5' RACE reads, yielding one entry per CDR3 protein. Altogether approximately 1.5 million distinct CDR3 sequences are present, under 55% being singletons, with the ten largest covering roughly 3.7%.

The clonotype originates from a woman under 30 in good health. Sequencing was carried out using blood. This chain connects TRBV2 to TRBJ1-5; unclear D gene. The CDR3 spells CASSAHSIEGGQPQHF. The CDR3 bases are TGTGCCAGCAGTGCCCATAGCATTGAGGGCGGGCAGCCCCAGCATTTT.